This T cell receptor (beta chain) appears in the sequencing data of a study of T cell repertoires in cytomegalovirus infection. Study in general: Evidence of both CMV infection and a matching HLA type came from public TCR beta signatures.

TCRdb fed the reads into MiXCR, producing one record per CDR3 protein. The sample consists of over 250,000 distinct CDR3 sequences, 22% of them appearing once. The CDR3 loop spans 15 amino acids. The germline V gene has CDR1 KGHSH and CDR2 LQKENI. The V and J ends lost 1 base and 6 bases, in that order; junction bases with no gene match: 4. Study-wide points: Across the ex vivo response, the dominant clonotypes were HLA-C-restricted CMV-specific TCR beta clonotypes. People with CMV and the relevant HLA were identified by cumulative public TCR beta family frequency.

This clonotype was seen more than once but under ten times. The target antigen is unknown. Sequences were derived from cultured PBMCs, sampled from culture after CMV antigen stimulation. The TCR was taken from a human donor in good health (CMV status not recorded). Some clones in this sample may be carry-over from other donors' samples. V and J are TRBV18 and TRBJ2-1; TRBD2 aligns across 9 bases. In DNA, the CDR3 is TGTGCCAGCTCACCACTAGCGGGAGTTCTCAATGAGCAGTTCTTC. This codes for CASSPLAGVLNEQFF.